This TCR beta chain was recorded in a study of T-cell reconstitution after alpha-beta-depleted transplantation in children. Regarding the study as a whole: Some patients showed high day-60 TCRbeta diversity, which derived from surviving recipient T cells and thymic progenitors. As was reported, about two months after transplant, alpha-beta T cells came from several hundred expanded graft clones. T cells produced anew were the main source of T-cell counts and diversity one year after transplant.

The table lists this clonotype with a few counts. The antigen remains unidentified. It was with unique molecular identifiers that the TCRbeta library was prepared. TCRdb redid the calling of the PCR reads with MiXCR, one entry per CDR3 protein. The sample holds a few hundred thousand distinct CDR3 sequences, roughly 25% seen once. The CDR3 covers 15 residues. Germline loops: CDR1 SGDLS, CDR2 YYNGEE. The trim removed 3 bases at V and 5 bases at J, leaving 6 bases unmatched. The rearrangement joins TRBV9 to TRBJ2-3; 10 bases map to TRBD2. This TCR was recovered from a male patient aged 5 to 17 who had a stem cell transplant for acute lymphoblastic leukemia, so the T cells may come from the graft donor. Sequencing used PBMCs, mostly from graft donor cells, obtained 180 days after TCRalphabeta/CD19-depleted stem cell transplant. The CDR3 DNA sequence: TGTGCCAGCAGCGCTGGGAGCGGGAGGGGAGATACGCAGTATTTT. Translation: CASSAGSGRGDTQYF. Filled out from reference TRBV9 and TRBJ2-3, the complete variable domain reads DSGVTQTPKHLITATGQRVTLRCSPRSGDLSVYWYQQSLDQGLQFLIQYYNGEERAKGNILERFSAQQFPDLHSELNLSSLELGDSALYFCASSAGSGRGDTQYFGPGTRLTVL.